This T cell receptor (beta chain) emerged from a study of Ad26.COV2.S vaccination and SARS-CoV-2 variants. Study-level information: The vaccine Ad26.COV2.S was put into the muscle once, or twice with 56 days between.

The sample's treatment: some 20 received Ad26.COV2.S at low or high dose, single or two shots; 5 received placebo; per-sample allocation not given. The study sampled participants on day 63 after the first vaccine or placebo injection. The vaccine antigen was prefusion-stabilized Wuhan SARS-CoV-2 spike. Assay: immunoSEQ multiplex PCR; the TCRdb copy retains only in-frame clones and omits some. The sample has about 420,000 clones; approximately 90% are singletons. Germline CDR1 is SQVTM and CDR2 is ANQGSEA. After removal of 8 bases from V and 4 bases from J, the junction contained 3 bases not matched to a gene. The CDR3 loop spans 13 amino acids.

This TCR was sampled from a person between 18 and 59 years old who received the Ad26.COV2.S COVID-19 vaccine or a placebo. Specimen: peripheral blood, collected in a trial of Ad26.COV2.S vaccine versus placebo. The chain employs TRBV29-1 and TRBJ2-3, with 13 nucleotides matching TRBD2. The CDR3 DNA reads TGCAGCTTCACTAGCGGGGGGGCAGATACGCAGTATTTT. As protein: CSFTSGGADTQYF.